The next 6 T cell receptor beta chains were all read from a single sample in a study of beta chain features in type 1 diabetes. Of the isolated RNA, all was reverse transcribed, and so the sequenced material was expressed TCRB transcripts. Some clones are missing from TCRdb's copy, which holds only in-frame ones; the method was immunoSEQ multiplex PCR. Of a few hundred thousand clones listed, under 13% are singletons. The specimen was central memory CD4+ T cells from blood. The origin of the receptors is a man aged 18-30 years in good health.

This clone was observed many times. This rearrangement joins TRBV5-5 to TRBJ1-3; D is possibly TRBD1 (5 bases). Germline V lookup: CDR1 SGHKS, CDR2 YYEKEE (reference sequence). V lost 4 bases to trimming and J lost 2 bases, with 13 bases between them. This CDR3 contains 15 residues. CDR3 sequence (DNA): TGTGCCAGCAGCCTGGGGTCAGGGACTGGAAACACCATATATTTT. Translating it yields CASSLGSGTGNTIYF.

V is TRBV7-7 and J is TRBJ2-3; D remains unclear. Germline V CDR1 and CDR2: SSHAT, FNYEAQ (reference sequence). With 5 bases removed from V and 1 base from J, the gap between germline ends came to 10 bases. The CDR3 sequence is 14 residues long. The CDR3 nucleotides read TGTGCCAGCAGCCTGGATAGCCGCACAGATACGCAGTATTTT. Translating it yields CASSLDSRTDTQYF.

This clone was recorded at least ten times. CDR3 residues: CASSSGNTGELFF. The CDR3 DNA sequence: TGTGCCAGCAGTAGCGGTAACACCGGGGAGCTGTTTTTT. The V gene is TRBV11-2, the J gene TRBJ2-2; TRBD2 might be the D (6 bases). In germline, CDR1 is SGHAT, CDR2 FQNNGV. The V and J ends lost 6 bases and 2 bases respectively, with 7 bases between them. This CDR3 is 13 amino acids long.

The sample holds a few counts of this clone. The V and J genes are TRBV6-1 and TRBJ1-2, with TRBD1 matching over 9 bases. Germline V gives CDR1 MNHNS, CDR2 SASEGT. CDR3 length equals 12 residues. J lost 4 bases, V lost 6 bases, and 0 bases had no gene match. The DNA of the CDR3 is TGTGCCAGCAGGGGACAGGGCTATGGCTACACCTTC. Protein sequence: CASRGQGYGYTF.

V and J are TRBV7-2 and TRBJ1-3; D remains ambiguous. Germline values: CDR1 SGHTA, CDR2 FQGNSA. Trimming stripped 1 base from V and 0 bases from J, with 4 bases between. The CDR3 extends over 14 amino acids. The CDR3 nucleotides are TGTGCCAGCAGCTTAGGCGTCTCTGGAAACACCATATATTTT. Encoded protein: CASSLGVSGNTIYF.

This chain joins TRBV18 and TRBJ2-7, with TRBD1 matching over 9 bases. The CDR3 sequence is 14 residues long. CDR1 KGHSH and CDR2 LQKENI come from the germline V gene. The V and J ends lost 1 base and 3 bases, in that order; junction bases with no gene match: 1. CDR3 region: CASSPLGQGYEQYF. CDR3 DNA sequence: TGTGCCAGCTCACCACTGGGACAGGGCTACGAGCAGTACTTC.